Below are 27 T cell receptor beta chains sequenced from a single sample in a study of early T cells in non-severe SARS-CoV-2 infection. TCRdb reprocessed the 5' RACE reads via MiXCR and lists one record per CDR3 protein. The sample contains fewer than 80,000 distinct CDR3 sequences, around 13% of which appear only once. The source was whole blood, collected at baseline. The receptors shown here come from an adult who was a healthcare worker with PCR-confirmed SARS-CoV-2 infection or an uninfected control (not recorded which). The donor label of this sample is uncertain.

This clonotype has a handful of counts. The genes are TRBV18 and TRBJ2-3; D uncertain. The germline CDR1 and CDR2 sequences are KGHSH and LQKENI. Trimming stripped 0 bases from V and 6 bases from J, with 10 bases between. This CDR3 spans 14 amino acids. DNA for the CDR3: TGTGCCAGCTCACCACCGGTCAGCTCCGATACGCAGTATTTT. Encoded protein: CASSPPVSSDTQYF.

This clonotype was found many times. J is TRBJ2-7 and V is TRBV6-1; D might be TRBD2 (5 bases). The V end lost 1 base, the J end lost 4 bases, and 14 bases lay between the germline ends. The length of the CDR3 is 15 residues. Per the germline V gene, CDR1 is MNHNS and CDR2 is SASEGT. The DNA for the CDR3 is TGTGCCAGCAGTGAAGTTCTGGTTTCGGGGTACGAGCAGTACGTC. This encodes CASSEVLVSGYEQYV.

The gene calls are TRBV6-2 or TRBV6-3 and TRBJ2-7; unclear D gene. V dropped 10 bases and J dropped 2 bases, with 24 bases sitting between them. This CDR3 has 16 amino acids. Germline V lookup: CDR1 MNHEY, CDR2 SVGEGT. The CDR3 reads CANQFRFIIPPYEQYV. CDR3 DNA: TGTGCCAACCAATTCCGCTTTATTATTCCCCCCTACGAGCAGTACGTC.

The chain combines TRBV7-3 with TRBJ2-2, with 8 positions matching TRBD2. The CDR3 totals 16 residues. V shed 5 bases and J 2 bases; nucleotides not matched to a gene: 7. The germline gives CDR1 SGHTA, CDR2 FQGTGA. The CDR3 reads CASSPMAGGNTGELFF. The CDR3 coding sequence is TGTGCCAGCAGCCCAATGGCGGGGGGCAACACCGGGGAGCTGTTTTTT.

The rearrangement uses TRBV4-1 and TRBJ2-1, with D perhaps TRBD1 (6 bases). CDR3 length: 15 amino acids. CDR1 is MGHRA, CDR2 YSYEKL, per germline. The V gene lost 0 bases and the J gene lost 11 bases, with 17 bases spanning the gap. CDR3 sequence reads: CASSQEDRPTLQQFF. For the CDR3, the DNA is TGCGCCAGCAGCCAAGAGGACAGACCAACCCTACAGCAGTTCTTC.

The chain carries TRBV5-1 and TRBJ2-3, with D uncertain. The germline V gene has CDR1 SGHRS and CDR2 YFSETQ. This CDR3 contains 17 residues. V lost 4 bases and J lost 2, with 20 bases in between. The CDR3 spells CASSPLTGVGLTDTQYF. The CDR3 bases are TGCGCCAGCAGCCCACTGACGGGCGTCGGCCTCACAGATACGCAGTATTTT.

This chain uses TRBV7-9 with TRBJ2-6; the match to TRBD1 covers 9 bases. Germline values: CDR1 SEHNR, CDR2 FQNEAQ (reference sequence). The V gene end was trimmed by 3 bases and the J gene end by 2 bases; junction bases not matched to a gene: 5. This CDR3 has 17 residues. DNA of the CDR3: TGTGCCAGCAGCTTGGGAAACAGGGGGCCTGGGGCCAACGTCCTGACTTTC. Protein product: CASSLGNRGPGANVLTF.

This sequence joins TRBV5-1 and TRBJ2-3, with TRBD2 matching 8 bases. Germline lookup yields CDR1 SGHRS and CDR2 YFSETQ. Trimming cost V 2 bases and J 0 bases; bases outside gene matches: 5. CDR3 size: 16 residues. The CDR3 nucleotides are TGCGCCAGCAGCTTAGGACTAGCAGGAAGCACAGATACGCAGTATTTT. As protein: CASSLGLAGSTDTQYF.

This sequence joins TRBV19 and TRBJ2-3, with D possibly matching TRBD1 (6 bases). The CDR3 has 13 amino acids. Germline assignment: CDR1 LNHDA and CDR2 SQIVND (reference sequence). Trimming removed 10 bases from V and 6 bases from J, with 17 bases in between. The CDR3 DNA is TGTGCCACTCGAGAAACAGGGTTGGATACGCAGTATTTT. It yields the protein CATRETGLDTQYF.

The V call is TRBV12-3 or TRBV12-4, the J call TRBJ1-2; the match to TRBD1 covers 7 bases. This CDR3 is built from 14 residues. Trimming cost V 4 bases and J 6 bases; bases outside gene matches: 8. CDR3 protein: CASSSPKTGNGYTF. For the CDR3, the DNA is TGTGCCAGCAGTTCCCCCAAGACAGGGAATGGCTACACCTTC.

V is TRBV15 and J is TRBJ2-5, with a tentative D call TRBD1 (6 bases). Germline V gives CDR1 LNHNV, CDR2 YYDKDF (reference sequence). V gave up 0 bases and J gave up 5 bases, with 10 bases separating them. This CDR3 is built from 14 residues. The CDR3 loop is CATSRDRGIETQYF. The CDR3 DNA sequence: TGTGCCACCAGCAGAGACAGGGGTATCGAGACCCAGTACTTC. The whole variable domain, filled in from reference TRBV15 and TRBJ2-5, reads DAMVIQNPRYQVTQFGKPVTLSCSQTLNHNVMYWYQQKSSQAPKLLFHYYDKDFNNEADTPDNFQSRRPNTSFCFLDIRSPGLGDTAMYLCATSRDRGIETQYFGPGTRLLVL.

J is TRBJ1-2 and V is TRBV7-2, with TRBD1 matching over 7 bases. Germline V gene sequence: CDR1 SGHTA, CDR2 FQGNSA. CDR3 size: 15 residues. J was trimmed by 4 bases and V by 0 bases; bases with no gene match: 5. CDR3 bases: TGTGCCAGCAGCTTAGCGAACAGGGGCCCCTATGGCTACACCTTC. This codes for CASSLANRGPYGYTF.

This clonotype was detected many times. V gene TRBV7-3 combines with J gene TRBJ2-5, with 7 positions matching TRBD2. V shed 3 bases and J 5 bases; nucleotides not matched to a gene: 12. Germline loops: CDR1 SGHTA, CDR2 FQGTGA. This CDR3 is 16 amino acids long. The CDR3 DNA reads TGTGCCAGCAGCTTGTCCGGGACTACGCGTGGGGAGACCCAGTACTTC. Amino acid sequence: CASSLSGTTRGETQYF. The complete variable domain, with remaining parts taken from reference TRBV7-3 and TRBJ2-5, reads GAGVSQTPSNKVTEKGKYVELRCDPISGHTALYWYRQSLGQGPEFLIYFQGTGAADDSGLPNDRFFAVRPEGSVSTLKIQRTERGDSAVYLCASSLSGTTRGETQYFGPGTRLLVL.

This chain joins TRBV7-3 and TRBJ2-7; no reliable D call. The V end lost 7 bases, the J end lost 2 bases, and 12 bases lay between the germline ends. The CDR3 runs 13 residues. Germline loops: CDR1 SGHTA, CDR2 FQGTGA. CDR3 residues: CASTPKTPYEQYV. CDR3 nucleotides: TGTGCCAGCACTCCAAAAACCCCCTACGAGCAGTACGTC.

The sample holds one count of this clonotype. V usage is TRBV20-1 and J usage is TRBJ2-1; the D is unclear. Looked up from germline, CDR1 is DFQATT and CDR2 is SNEGSKA (reference sequence). This CDR3 has 10 amino acids. V was trimmed by 4 bases and J by 4 bases, leaving 2 bases between them. CDR3 amino acids: CSAKYNEQFF. The DNA of the CDR3 is TGCAGTGCTAAGTACAATGAGCAGTTCTTC.

This clonotype was counted at least ten times. This chain joins TRBV5-4 and TRBJ1-2; TRBD1 matches at 10 bases. The CDR3 has 15 residues. CDR1 and CDR2 (germline): SGHNT, YYREEE (reference sequence). J gave up 7 bases and V 4 bases, and 10 bases lay outside the gene matches. The CDR3 DNA sequence: TGTGCCAGCAGCCCCAGACAGGGGGCGCTTCGTGGCTACACCTTC. Amino acid sequence: CASSPRQGALRGYTF. Full variable domain (rest looked up from reference TRBV5-4 and TRBJ1-2): ETGVTQSPTHLIKTRGQQVTLRCSSQSGHNTVSWYQQALGQGPQFIFQYYREEENGRGNFPPRFSGLQFPNYSSELNVNALELDDSALYLCASSPRQGALRGYTFGSGTRLTVV.

This rearrangement joins TRBV4-2 to TRBJ2-3, with TRBD2 matching over 7 bases. Trimming at V came to 0 bases and at J to 2 bases, leaving 14 bases not matched to a gene. CDR1 LGHNA and CDR2 YNFKEQ come from the germline V gene. This CDR3 comprises 19 residues. The CDR3 DNA reads TGTGCCAGCAGCCAAGATGGGCGGCAGGGAGGGTGGATCACAGATACGCAGTATTTT. This translates into CASSQDGRQGGWITDTQYF.

This clonotype was observed many times. This chain connects TRBV9 to TRBJ1-6, with a tentative D call TRBD1 (5 bases). Germline CDR1 and CDR2: SGDLS and YYNGEE. This CDR3 spans 15 amino acids. V dropped 4 bases and J dropped 2 bases, with 10 bases sitting between them. CDR3 sequence reads: CASSTGDAYNSPLHF. DNA for the CDR3: TGTGCCAGCAGCACCGGGGACGCCTATAATTCACCCCTCCACTTT.

This clonotype was detected only a few times. This chain joins TRBV18 and TRBJ2-7; a possible D gene is TRBD1 (5 bases). This CDR3 contains 13 residues. The V and J ends lost 9 bases and 6 bases respectively, with 18 bases between them. Germline V gene sequence: CDR1 KGHSH, CDR2 LQKENI. CDR3 region: CASRINQGGEQYV. CDR3 nucleotides: TGTGCCAGTCGCATTAACCAGGGTGGCGAGCAGTACGTC.

This clonotype was detected only a few times. The chain recombines TRBV11-2 with TRBJ2-7, with 7 bases that match TRBD1. This CDR3 spans 15 amino acids. J gave up 5 bases and V 2 bases, and 9 bases lay outside the gene matches. Germline V lookup: CDR1 SGHAT, CDR2 FQNNGV. The CDR3 DNA reads as TGTGCCAGCAGCTTAAGAGGTCAACAGGGGAACGAGCAGTACGTC. Its translation is CASSLRGQQGNEQYV.

This clonotype was seen ten or more times. The genes are TRBV28 and TRBJ2-2, with TRBD2 matching over 12 bases. CDR1 and CDR2 from the germline V gene are MDHEN and SYDVKM. J gave up 3 bases and V 8 bases, and 4 bases lay outside the gene matches. The CDR3 covers 15 residues. CDR3 nucleotides: TGTGCCAGCGCTAGCGGGGGGGACTACACCGGGGAGCTGTTTTTT. Translation gives CASASGGDYTGELFF.

This clonotype was recorded at least ten times. V usage is TRBV12-3 or TRBV12-4 and J usage is TRBJ2-4; TRBD1 matches 9 bases. The CDR3 extends over 14 amino acids. Trimming cost V 2 bases and J 7 bases; bases outside gene matches: 3. CDR3 sequence (DNA): TGTGCCAGCAGTTTAACGACAGGGGGGAACATTCAGTACTTC. This translates into CASSLTTGGNIQYF.

This clonotype was counted between two and nine times. The chain has TRBV27 and TRBJ1-1; D remains unclear. V lost 2 bases to trimming and J lost 2 bases, with 9 bases between them. Germline V lookup: CDR1 MNHEY, CDR2 SMNVEV (reference sequence). This CDR3 comprises 14 residues. CDR3 DNA sequence: TGTGCCAGCAGTTTAAATGGGGTTAACACTGAAGCTTTCTTT. It translates to CASSLNGVNTEAFF.

This clonotype was counted a few times. The CDR3 sequence: CASTTLFAATDTQYF. The CDR3 nucleotides are TGTGCCAGCACCACCCTGTTTGCGGCCACAGATACGCAGTATTTT. V and J are TRBV12-3 or TRBV12-4 and TRBJ2-3, with D unresolved. V lost 7 bases and J lost 2, with 16 bases in between. The CDR3 consists of 15 residues.

This clonotype came up many times. V gene TRBV12-3 or TRBV12-4 combines with J gene TRBJ2-1; 10 nucleotides agree with TRBD2. The CDR3 is made up of 15 amino acids. V trimming: 6 bases; J trimming: 3 bases; junction bases outside the gene matches: 5. CDR3 region: CASSLGTSDYNEQFF. As DNA, the CDR3 is TGTGCCAGCAGCCTCGGGACTAGCGACTACAATGAGCAGTTCTTC.

The chain recombines TRBV20-1 with TRBJ1-2; TRBD1 is a possible D gene (6 bases). CDR1 and CDR2 from the germline V gene are DFQATT and SNEGSKA (reference sequence). The CDR3 spans 13 residues. The V gene lost 6 bases and the J gene lost 4 bases, with 15 bases spanning the gap. This chain's CDR3 is CSARPGHLYGYTF. CDR3 DNA: TGCAGTGCGAGACCGGGACATCTCTATGGCTACACCTTC.

This clonotype was detected many times. The gene calls are TRBV7-9 and TRBJ2-5; 7 positions match TRBD2. V trimming: 2 bases; J trimming: 7 bases; junction bases outside the gene matches: 10. CDR3 length: 15 residues. The germline CDR1 and CDR2 sequences are SEHNR and FQNEAQ (reference sequence). CDR3 in DNA: TGTGCCAGCAGCTTATCGGCGGGGGTATTGAGGACCCAGTACTTC. Protein sequence: CASSLSAGVLRTQYF.